Each of the 11 T cell receptor beta chains below was sequenced from the same sample in a study of Graves' ophthalmopathy and Graves' hyperthyroidism. The authors amplified TCR beta CDR3 regions, and they did so from RNA transcripts for repertoire sequencing. The library came from an HTBI-primed first-round RT-PCR and a second-round multiplex PCR. In TCRdb, the multiplex PCR reads were re-called with MiXCR into one record per CDR3 protein. The sample records over a million distinct CDR3 sequences, roughly two fifths being singletons. The source material was peripheral blood or thyroid tissue (not recorded which). The source is an adult man with Graves' hyperthyroidism.

This clonotype was picked up many times. The rearrangement uses TRBV14 and TRBJ1-1, with D unclear. CDR3 length equals 15 residues. From germline, CDR1 is SGHDN and CDR2 FVKESK. Trimming took 1 base from V and 1 from J, leaving 10 bases between them. CDR3: CASSQVPGRNTEAFF. The CDR3 DNA is TGTGCCAGCAGCCAAGTGCCGGGAAGGAACACTGAAGCTTTCTTT.

This clonotype was picked up a small number of times. This chain uses TRBV12-3 or TRBV12-4 with TRBJ2-5; D remains unclear. The germline V and J ends were trimmed by 6 bases and 1 base, with 18 bases remaining between them. This CDR3 has 16 residues. CDR3 loop: CASSPQPPGIQETQYF. Here the CDR3 DNA reads TGTGCCAGCAGCCCCCAGCCTCCGGGCATCCAAGAGACCCAGTACTTC.

V gene TRBV7-2 combines with J gene TRBJ2-5; D is undetermined. This CDR3 contains 14 residues. In germline, CDR1 is SGHTA, CDR2 FQGNSA. Trimming removed 2 bases at V and 4 bases at J, with 11 bases between. The CDR3 loop is CASSLWLVGETQYF. CDR3 coding DNA: TGTGCCAGCAGCTTATGGTTAGTCGGAGAGACCCAGTACTTC. Full variable domain (rest looked up from reference TRBV7-2 and TRBJ2-5): GAGVSQSPSNKVTEKGKDVELRCDPISGHTALYWYRQSLGQGLEFLIYFQGNSAPDKSGLPSDRFSAERTGGSVSTLTIQRTQQEDSAVYLCASSLWLVGETQYFGPGTRLLVL.

At least ten counts were recorded for this clonotype. V and J are TRBV10-3 and TRBJ2-2; TRBD1 matches 9 bases. In germline, CDR1 is ENHRY, CDR2 SYGVKD. The length of the CDR3 is 14 residues. J gave up 7 bases and V 9 bases, and 9 bases lay outside the gene matches. The CDR3 region is CAIRDREDSGELFF. The CDR3 DNA reads as TGTGCCATAAGGGACAGGGAGGACAGCGGGGAGCTGTTTTTT.

This clonotype was found many times. J is TRBJ2-5 and V is TRBV14; D is perhaps TRBD1 or TRBD2 (5 bases each). The CDR3 runs 13 residues. V shed 3 bases and J shed 5 bases, with 10 bases lying between them. Germline CDR1 and CDR2: SGHDN and FVKESK. CDR3 in amino acids: CASSQRGWETQYF. The CDR3 coding sequence is TGTGCCAGCAGCCAGAGGGGTTGGGAGACCCAGTACTTC.

The chain couples TRBV2 to TRBJ2-3; possibly TRBD1 for D (6 bases). Germline V gene sequence: CDR1 SNHLY, CDR2 FYNNEI. The V end lost 8 bases, the J end lost 0 bases, and 15 bases lay between the germline ends. The CDR3 contains 15 residues. The CDR3 nucleotides read TGTGCCAGCCTTGGGACATGGACTAGCACAGATACGCAGTATTTT. This sequence encodes CASLGTWTSTDTQYF.

The chain couples TRBV10-3 to TRBJ2-7; a possible D gene is TRBD2 (5 bases). The CDR3 is 16 residues long. V lost 0 bases and J lost 3, with 15 bases in between. Looked up from germline, CDR1 is ENHRY and CDR2 is SYGVKD. The CDR3 region is CAISESTKASIYEQYF. CDR3 bases: TGTGCCATCAGTGAGTCGACTAAGGCCAGCATCTACGAGCAGTACTTC.

A remark on this clonotype: Being one base from a much bigger clone, this may be a read error. The CDR3 loop reads CASSSWERDQPQHF. CDR3 DNA sequence: TGTGCCAGCAGCTCCTGGGAGCGGGATCAGCCCCAGCATTTT. The chain carries TRBV7-9 and TRBJ1-5; D is ambiguous. This CDR3 is built from 14 residues. Trimming took 4 bases from V and 5 from J, leaving 12 bases between them. The V gene's germline CDR1 is SEHNR and CDR2 FQNEAQ (reference sequence). The full variable domain, with the rest looked up from reference TRBV7-9 and TRBJ1-5, is DTGVSQNPRHKITKRGQNVTFRCDPISEHNRLYWYRQTLGQGPEFLTYFQNEAQLEKSRLLSDRFSAERPKGSFSTLEIQRTEQGDSAMYLCASSSWERDQPQHFGDGTRLSIL.

This clonotype was seen more than once but under ten times. The chain links TRBV7-3 to TRBJ2-2; D possibly uses TRBD1 or TRBD2 (5 bases each). CDR3 length: 19 residues. Germline V gene sequence: CDR1 SGHTA, CDR2 FQGTGA. V lost 1 base and J 5 bases, leaving 23 bases between the germline ends. In nucleotides, the CDR3 is TGTGCCAGCAGCTTAAAGGCCCCCGAGTCGGGACGGTTAACCGGGGAGCTGTTTTTT. Amino acid sequence: CASSLKAPESGRLTGELFF.

The rearrangement links TRBV10-2 to TRBJ1-2, with 11 positions matching TRBD1. V lost 8 bases, J lost 8 bases, and 13 bases stayed unmatched. The CDR3 spans 15 residues. Germline CDR1 and CDR2: WSHSY and SAAADI. DNA of the CDR3: TGCGCCAGCCAAGTAGTCGGACAGGGGGCGCGAGGCTACACCTTC. It translates to CASQVVGQGARGYTF.

There are many counts of this clonotype. The gene calls are TRBV6-5 and TRBJ2-5; unclear D gene. The CDR3 runs 15 residues. With 7 bases removed from V and 5 bases from J, the gap between germline ends came to 20 bases. Per germline, CDR1 MNHEY and CDR2 SVGAGI. This chain's CDR3 is CASTSYAELGETQYF. In nucleotides, the CDR3 is TGTGCCAGCACATCGTATGCGGAGTTGGGTGAGACCCAGTACTTC.